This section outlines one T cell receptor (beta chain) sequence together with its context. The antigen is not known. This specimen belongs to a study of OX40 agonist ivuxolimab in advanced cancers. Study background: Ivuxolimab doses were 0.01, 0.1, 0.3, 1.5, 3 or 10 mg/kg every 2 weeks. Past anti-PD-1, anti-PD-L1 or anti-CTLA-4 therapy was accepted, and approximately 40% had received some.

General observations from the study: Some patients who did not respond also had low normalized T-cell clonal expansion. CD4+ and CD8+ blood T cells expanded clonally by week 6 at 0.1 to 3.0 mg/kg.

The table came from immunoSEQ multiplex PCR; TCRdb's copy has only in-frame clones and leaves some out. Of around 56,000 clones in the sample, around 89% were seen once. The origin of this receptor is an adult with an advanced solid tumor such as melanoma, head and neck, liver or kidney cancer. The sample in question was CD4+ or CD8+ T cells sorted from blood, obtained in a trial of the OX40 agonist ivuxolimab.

The CDR3 DNA follows: TGTGCCAGCGCCGAAGGGAATAATTCACCCCTCCACTTT. This translates into CASAEGNNSPLHF. The gene calls are TRBV2 and TRBJ1-6, with D uncertain. CDR3 size: 13 residues. The germline V gene has CDR1 SNHLY and CDR2 FYNNEI. Trimming removed 8 bases from V and 5 bases from J, with 10 bases in between.